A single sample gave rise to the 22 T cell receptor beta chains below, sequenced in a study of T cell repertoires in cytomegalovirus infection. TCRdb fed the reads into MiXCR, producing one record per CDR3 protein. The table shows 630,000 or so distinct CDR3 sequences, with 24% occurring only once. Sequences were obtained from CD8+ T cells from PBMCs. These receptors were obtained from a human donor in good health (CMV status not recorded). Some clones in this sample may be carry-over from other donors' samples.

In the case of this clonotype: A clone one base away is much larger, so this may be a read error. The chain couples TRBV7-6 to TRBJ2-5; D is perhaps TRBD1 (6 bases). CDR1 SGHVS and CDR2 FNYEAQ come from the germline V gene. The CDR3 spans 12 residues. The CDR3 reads CASSLAGTLVDF. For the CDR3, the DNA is TGTGCCAGCAGCTTAGCAGGGACACTAGTGGACTTC. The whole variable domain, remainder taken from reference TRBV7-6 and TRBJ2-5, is GAGVSQSPRYKVTKRGQDVALRCDPISGHVSLYWYRQALGQGPEFLTYFNYEAQQDKSGLPNDRFSAERPEGSISTLTIQRTEQRDSAMYRCASSLAGTLVDFGPGTRLLVL.

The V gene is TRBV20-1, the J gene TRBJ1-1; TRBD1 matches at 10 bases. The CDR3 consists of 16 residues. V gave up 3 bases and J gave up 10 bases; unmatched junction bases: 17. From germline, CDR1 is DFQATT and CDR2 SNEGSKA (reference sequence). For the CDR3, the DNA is TGCAGTGCTAGGCCCCCGACAGGGGGCGCCTCTAATGCAGCTTTCTTT. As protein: CSARPPTGGASNAAFF.

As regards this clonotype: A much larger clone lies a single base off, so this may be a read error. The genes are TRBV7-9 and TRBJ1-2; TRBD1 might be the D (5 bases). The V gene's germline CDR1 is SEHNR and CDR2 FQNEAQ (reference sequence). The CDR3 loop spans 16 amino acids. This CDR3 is CDSSYMTVRVDYGYTF. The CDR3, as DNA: TGTGACAGCAGCTATATGACCGTCAGGGTAGACTATGGCTACACCTTC.

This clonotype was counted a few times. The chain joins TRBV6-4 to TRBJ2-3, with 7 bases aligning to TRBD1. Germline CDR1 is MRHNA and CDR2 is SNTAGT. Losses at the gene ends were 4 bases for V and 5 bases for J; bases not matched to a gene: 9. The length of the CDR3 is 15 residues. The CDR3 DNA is TGTGCCAGCAGTGCCCACAGGGGCGCGGGAGATACGCAGTATTTT. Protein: CASSAHRGAGDTQYF.

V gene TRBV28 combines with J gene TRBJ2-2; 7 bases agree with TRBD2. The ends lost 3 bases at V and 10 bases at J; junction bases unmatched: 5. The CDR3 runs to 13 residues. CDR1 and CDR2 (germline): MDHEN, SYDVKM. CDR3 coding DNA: TGTGCCAGCAGTTTGTGGGGGGGTCAGGAGCTGTTTTTT. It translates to CASSLWGGQELFF.

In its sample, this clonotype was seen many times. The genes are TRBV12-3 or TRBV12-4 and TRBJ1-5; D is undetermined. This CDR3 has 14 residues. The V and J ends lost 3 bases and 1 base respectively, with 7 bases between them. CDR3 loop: CASSLVSSNQPQHF. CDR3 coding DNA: TGTGCCAGCAGTTTGGTCAGCAGCAATCAGCCCCAGCATTTT.

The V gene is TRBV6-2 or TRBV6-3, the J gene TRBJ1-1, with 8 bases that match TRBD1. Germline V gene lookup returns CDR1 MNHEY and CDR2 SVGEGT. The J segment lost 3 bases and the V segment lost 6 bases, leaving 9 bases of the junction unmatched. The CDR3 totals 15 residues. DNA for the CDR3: TGTGCCAGCAGCCACGACGGACAGGGATACACTGAAGCTTTCTTT. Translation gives CASSHDGQGYTEAFF.

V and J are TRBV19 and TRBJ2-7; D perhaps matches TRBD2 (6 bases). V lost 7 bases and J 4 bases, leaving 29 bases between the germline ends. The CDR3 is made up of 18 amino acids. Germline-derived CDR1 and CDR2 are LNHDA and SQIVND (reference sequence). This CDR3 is CASIKMPRGPGGPYEQYV. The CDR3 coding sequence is TGTGCCAGTATCAAAATGCCGCGGGGCCCCGGAGGACCATACGAGCAGTACGTC.

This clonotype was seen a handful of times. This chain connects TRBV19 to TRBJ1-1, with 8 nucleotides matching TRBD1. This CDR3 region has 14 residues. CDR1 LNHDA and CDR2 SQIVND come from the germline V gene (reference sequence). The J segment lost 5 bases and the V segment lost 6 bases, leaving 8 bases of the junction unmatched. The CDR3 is CASRTTGGITEAFF. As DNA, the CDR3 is TGTGCCAGTAGGACCACAGGGGGGATTACTGAAGCTTTCTTT.

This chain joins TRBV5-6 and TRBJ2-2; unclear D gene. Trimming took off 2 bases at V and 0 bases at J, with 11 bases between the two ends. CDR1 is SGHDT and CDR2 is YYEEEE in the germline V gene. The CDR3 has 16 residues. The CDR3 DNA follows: TGTGCCAGCAGCTTTATTGAGCAGTCGAACACCGGGGAGCTGTTTTTT. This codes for CASSFIEQSNTGELFF. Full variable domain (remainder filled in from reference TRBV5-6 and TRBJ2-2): DAGVTQSPTHLIKTRGQQVTLRCSPKSGHDTVSWYQQALGQGPQFIFQYYEEEERQRGNFPDRFSGHQFPNYSSELNVNALLLGDSALYLCASSFIEQSNTGELFFGEGSRLTVL.

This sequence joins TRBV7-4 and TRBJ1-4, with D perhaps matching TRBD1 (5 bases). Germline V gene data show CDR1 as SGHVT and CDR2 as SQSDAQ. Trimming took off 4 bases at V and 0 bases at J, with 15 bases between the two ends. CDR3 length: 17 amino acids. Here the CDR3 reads CASSSLVLQATNEKLFF. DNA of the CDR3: TGTGCCAGCAGCTCCCTGGTCCTACAGGCAACTAATGAAAAACTGTTTTTT.

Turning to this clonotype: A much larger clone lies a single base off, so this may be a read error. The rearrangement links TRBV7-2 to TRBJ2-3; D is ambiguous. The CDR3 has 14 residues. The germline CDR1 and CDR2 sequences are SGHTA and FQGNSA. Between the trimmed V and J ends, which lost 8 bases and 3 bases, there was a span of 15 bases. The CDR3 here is CASEPWVGTDTQYF. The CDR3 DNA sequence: TGTGCCAGCGAACCGTGGGTCGGTACAGATACGCAGTATTTT. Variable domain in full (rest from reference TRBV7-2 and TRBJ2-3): GAGVSQSPSNKVTEKGKDVELRCDPISGHTALYWYRQSLGQGLEFLIYFQGNSAPDKSGLPSDRFSAERTGGSVSTLTIQRTQQEDSAVYLCASEPWVGTDTQYFGPGTRLTVL.

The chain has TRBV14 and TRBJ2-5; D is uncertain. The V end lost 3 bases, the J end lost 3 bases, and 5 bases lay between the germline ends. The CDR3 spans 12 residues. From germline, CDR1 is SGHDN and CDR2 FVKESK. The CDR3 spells CASSHRKETQYF. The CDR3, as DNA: TGTGCCAGCAGCCACCGGAAAGAGACCCAGTACTTC.

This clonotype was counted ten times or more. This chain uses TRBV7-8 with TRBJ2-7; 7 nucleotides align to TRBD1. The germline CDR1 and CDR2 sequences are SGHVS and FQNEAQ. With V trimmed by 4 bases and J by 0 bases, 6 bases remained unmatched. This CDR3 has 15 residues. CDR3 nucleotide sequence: TGTGCCAGCAGCTCCCCCCGGGACAGCTCCTACGAGCAGTACTTC. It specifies CASSSPRDSSYEQYF.

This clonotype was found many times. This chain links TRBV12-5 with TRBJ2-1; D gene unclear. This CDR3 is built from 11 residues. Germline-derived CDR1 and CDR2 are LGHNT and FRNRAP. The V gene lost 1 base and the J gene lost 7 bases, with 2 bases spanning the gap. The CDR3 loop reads CASGLGNEQFF. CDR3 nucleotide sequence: TGTGCTAGTGGTTTGGGTAATGAGCAGTTCTTC.

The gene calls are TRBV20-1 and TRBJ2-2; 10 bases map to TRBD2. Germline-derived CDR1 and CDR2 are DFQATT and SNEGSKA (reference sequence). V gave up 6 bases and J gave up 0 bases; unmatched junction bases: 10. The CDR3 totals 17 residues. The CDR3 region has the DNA TGCAGTGCCAGTAGCGGGGGGCTTTTTTCGAACACCGGGGAGCTGTTTTTT. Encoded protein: CSASSGGLFSNTGELFF.

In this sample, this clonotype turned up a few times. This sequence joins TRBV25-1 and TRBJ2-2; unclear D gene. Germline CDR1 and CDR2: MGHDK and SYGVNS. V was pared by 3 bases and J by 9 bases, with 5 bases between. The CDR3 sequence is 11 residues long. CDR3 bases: TGTGCCAGCAGTGATGTGCGGGAGCTGTTTTTT. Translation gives CASSDVRELFF.

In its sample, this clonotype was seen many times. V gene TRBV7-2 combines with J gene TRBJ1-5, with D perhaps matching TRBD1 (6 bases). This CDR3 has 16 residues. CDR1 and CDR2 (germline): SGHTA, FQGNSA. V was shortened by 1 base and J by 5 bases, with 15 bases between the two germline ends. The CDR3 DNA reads TGTGCCAGCAGCTTAGATGGCAGGGGCTTCTATCAGCCCCAGCATTTT. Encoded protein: CASSLDGRGFYQPQHF.

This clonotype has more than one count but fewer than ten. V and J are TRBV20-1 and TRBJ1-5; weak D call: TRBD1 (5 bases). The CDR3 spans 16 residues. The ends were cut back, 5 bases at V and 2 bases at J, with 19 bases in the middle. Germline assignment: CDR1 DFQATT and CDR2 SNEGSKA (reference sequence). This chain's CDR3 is CSAGEPGSLGNQPQHF. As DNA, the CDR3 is TGCAGTGCTGGGGAGCCAGGGAGTCTCGGCAATCAGCCCCAGCATTTT.

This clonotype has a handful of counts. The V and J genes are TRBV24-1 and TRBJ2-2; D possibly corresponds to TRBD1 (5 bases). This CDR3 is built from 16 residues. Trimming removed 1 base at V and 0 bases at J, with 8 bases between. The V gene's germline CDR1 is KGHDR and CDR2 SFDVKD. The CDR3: CATSDFPGTNTGELFF. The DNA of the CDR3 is TGTGCCACCAGTGATTTCCCAGGGACGAACACCGGGGAGCTGTTTTTT.

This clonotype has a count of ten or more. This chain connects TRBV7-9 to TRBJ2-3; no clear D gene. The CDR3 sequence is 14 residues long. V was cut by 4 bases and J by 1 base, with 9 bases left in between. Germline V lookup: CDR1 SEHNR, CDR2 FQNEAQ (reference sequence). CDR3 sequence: CASSSIAGTDTQYF. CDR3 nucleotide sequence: TGTGCCAGCAGCTCAATAGCTGGCACAGATACGCAGTATTTT.

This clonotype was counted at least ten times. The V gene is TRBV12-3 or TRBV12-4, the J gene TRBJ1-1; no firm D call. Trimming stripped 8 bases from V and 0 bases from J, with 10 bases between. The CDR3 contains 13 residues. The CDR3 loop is CASYDNLNTEAFF. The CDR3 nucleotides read TGTGCCAGCTATGACAACCTGAACACTGAAGCTTTCTTT.